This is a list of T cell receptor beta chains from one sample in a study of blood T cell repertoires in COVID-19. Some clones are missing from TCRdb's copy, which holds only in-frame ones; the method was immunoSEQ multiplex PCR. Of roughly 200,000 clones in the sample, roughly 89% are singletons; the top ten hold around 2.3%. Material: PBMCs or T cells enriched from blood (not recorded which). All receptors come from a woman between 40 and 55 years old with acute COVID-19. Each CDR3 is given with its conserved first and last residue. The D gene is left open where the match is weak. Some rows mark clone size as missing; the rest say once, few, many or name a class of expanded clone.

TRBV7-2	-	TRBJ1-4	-	CASSLAPRGSNEKLFF	TGTGCCAGCAGCTTAGCGCCCAGGGGTTCTAATGAAAAACTGTTTTTT
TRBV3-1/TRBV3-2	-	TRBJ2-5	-	CASSRGQLQETQYF	TGTGCCAGCAGCCGGGGCCAACTCCAAGAGACCCAGTACTTC
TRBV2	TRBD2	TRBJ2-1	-	CASSPTSGESYNEQFF	TGTGCCAGCAGCCCGACTAGCGGGGAATCCTACAATGAGCAGTTCTTC
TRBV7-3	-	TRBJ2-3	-	CASSLQPGSGLDTQYF	TGTGCCAGCAGCTTACAACCGGGAAGTGGGTTAGATACGCAGTATTTT
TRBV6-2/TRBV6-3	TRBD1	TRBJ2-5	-	CASSRQGPTQYF	TGTGCCAGCAGTCGACAGGGTCCGACCCAGTACTTC
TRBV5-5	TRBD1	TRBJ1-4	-	CASSYRDRGGEKLFF	TGTGCCAGCAGCTACCGGGACAGAGGGGGTGAAAAACTGTTTTTT
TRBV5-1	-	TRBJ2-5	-	CASSGGTGQETQYF	TGCGCCAGCAGCGGAGGGACTGGCCAAGAGACCCAGTACTTC
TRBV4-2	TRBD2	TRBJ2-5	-	CASSQGATSGGASETQYF	TGTGCCAGCAGCCAAGGGGCGACGAGCGGGGGGGCTTCAGAGACCCAGTACTTC
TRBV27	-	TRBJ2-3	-	CASSFSSRGSTDTQYF	TGTGCCAGCAGTTTTTCAAGTAGGGGTAGCACAGATACGCAGTATTTT
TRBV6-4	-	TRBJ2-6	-	CASSDVPLSSGANVLTF	TGTGCCAGCAGTGACGTCCCACTTAGCTCTGGGGCCAACGTCCTGACTTTC
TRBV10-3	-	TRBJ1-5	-	CASGDSYSNQPQHF	TGTGCCTCGGGCGACAGCTATAGCAATCAGCCCCAGCATTTT
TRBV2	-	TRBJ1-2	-	CASRYQQGHQYGYTF	TGTGCCAGCAGGTATCAACAGGGACATCAATATGGCTACACCTTC
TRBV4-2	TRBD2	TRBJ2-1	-	CASSQGTSGSNEQFF	TGTGCCAGCAGCCAGGGGACTAGCGGAAGCAATGAGCAGTTCTTC
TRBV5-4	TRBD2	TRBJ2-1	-	CASSLAGLAEYNEQFF	TGTGCCAGCAGCTTGGCGGGACTAGCGGAGTACAATGAGCAGTTCTTC
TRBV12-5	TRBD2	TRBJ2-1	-	CASGLSGGRNEQFF	TGTGCTAGTGGTCTGAGCGGGGGAAGAAATGAGCAGTTCTTC
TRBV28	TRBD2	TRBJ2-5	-	CASSTSGSLGKTQYF	TGTGCCAGCAGCACTAGCGGGAGTTTGGGGAAGACCCAGTACTTC
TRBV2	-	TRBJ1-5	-	CASSEAKGDNQPQHF	TGTGCCAGCAGTGAAGCGAAGGGGGACAATCAGCCCCAGCATTTT
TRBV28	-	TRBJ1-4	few	CASSRGGEKLFF	TGTGCCAGCAGTAGGGGAGGCGAAAAACTGTTTTTT
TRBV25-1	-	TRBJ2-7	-	CASSGRTGYEQYF	TGTGCCAGCAGTGGTCGGACGGGGTACGAGCAGTACTTC
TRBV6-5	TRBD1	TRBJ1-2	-	CASRRQGTNYGYTF	TGTGCCAGCAGGAGACAGGGAACTAACTATGGCTACACCTTC
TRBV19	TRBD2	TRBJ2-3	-	CASSMVLLAGDTQYF	TGTGCCAGTAGTATGGTATTACTAGCGGGAGATACGCAGTATTTT
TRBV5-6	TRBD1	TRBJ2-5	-	CASSLTGGQETQYF	TGTGCCAGCAGCTTGACAGGGGGTCAAGAGACCCAGTACTTC
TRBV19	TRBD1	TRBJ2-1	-	CASSLQGGYNEQFF	TGTGCCAGTAGTCTACAGGGGGGCTACAATGAGCAGTTCTTC
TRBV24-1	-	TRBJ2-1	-	CATSPDEGRGSYNEQFF	TGTGCCACCAGCCCGGACGAGGGCAGAGGCTCCTACAATGAGCAGTTCTTC
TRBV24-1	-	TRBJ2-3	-	CATSGIQRESSTDTQYF	TGTGCCACCAGTGGGATACAGAGGGAGTCAAGCACAGATACGCAGTATTTT
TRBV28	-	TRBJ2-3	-	CASSLEGGADTDTQYF	TGTGCCAGCAGTTTAGAAGGGGGGGCGGACACAGATACGCAGTATTTT
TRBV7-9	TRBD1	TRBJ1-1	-	CASSLTGQHRGGNTEAFF	TGTGCCAGCAGCTTAACGGGACAGCACAGGGGCGGGAACACTGAAGCTTTCTTT
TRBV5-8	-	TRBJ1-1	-	CASSTGSIKAFF	TGTGCCAGCAGCACAGGGAGCATCAAAGCTTTCTTT
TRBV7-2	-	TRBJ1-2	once	CASSLRGFGYTF	TGTGCCAGCAGCTTACGGGGATTTGGCTACACCTTC
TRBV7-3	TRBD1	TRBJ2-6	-	CASSPSSARGRAGANVLTF	TGTGCCAGCAGCCCATCCAGTGCCAGGGGGCGGGCTGGGGCCAACGTCCTGACTTTC
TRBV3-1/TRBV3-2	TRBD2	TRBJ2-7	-	CASSRGTSGGYEQYF	TGTGCCAGCAGCCGCGGGACTAGCGGGGGTTACGAGCAGTACTTC
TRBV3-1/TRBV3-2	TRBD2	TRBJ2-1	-	CASSQDPTSGGAYNEQFF	TGTGCCAGCAGCCAAGACCCGACTAGCGGGGGGGCCTACAATGAGCAGTTCTTC
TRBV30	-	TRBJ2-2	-	CAWSESGRHTGELFF	TGTGCCTGGAGTGAATCTGGGAGGCACACCGGGGAGCTGTTTTTT
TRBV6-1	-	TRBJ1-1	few	CASSEGPGDTEAFF	TGTGCCAGCAGTGAAGGTCCGGGGGACACTGAAGCTTTCTTT
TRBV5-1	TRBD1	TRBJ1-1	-	CASSWGDRLNTEAFF	TGCGCCAGCAGCTGGGGGGACAGACTGAACACTGAAGCTTTCTTT
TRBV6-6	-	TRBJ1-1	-	CASSYSSNRENTEAFF	TGTGCCAGCAGTTACTCGAGTAATCGGGAGAACACTGAAGCTTTCTTT
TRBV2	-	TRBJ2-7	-	CASSEGTARFSYEQYF	TGTGCCAGCAGTGAAGGGACAGCTAGATTCTCCTACGAGCAGTACTTC
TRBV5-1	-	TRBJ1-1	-	CASSGGLLNTEAFF	TGCGCCAGCAGCGGTGGCTTGCTGAACACTGAAGCTTTCTTT
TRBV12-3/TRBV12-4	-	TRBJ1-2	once	CASSLIQGRITF	TGTGCCAGCAGTTTAATCCAGGGGCGTATCACCTTC
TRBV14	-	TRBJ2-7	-	CASSPRWGSYEQYF	TGTGCCAGCAGCCCACGGTGGGGCAGCTACGAGCAGTACTTC
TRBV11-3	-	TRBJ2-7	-	CASSKQGRDEQYF	TGTGCCAGCAGCAAACAGGGTCGGGACGAGCAGTACTTC
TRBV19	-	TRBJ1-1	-	CASSKHTEAFF	TGTGCCAGTAGTAAGCACACTGAAGCTTTCTTT
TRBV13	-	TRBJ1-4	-	CASSLEGDEKLFF	TGTGCCAGCAGCTTAGAGGGGGACGAAAAACTGTTTTTT
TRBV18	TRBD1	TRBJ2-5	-	CASSPLGQGKETQYF	TGTGCCAGCTCACCACTCGGACAGGGTAAAGAGACCCAGTACTTC
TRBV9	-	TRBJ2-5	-	CASSPRAPQGGTQYF	TGTGCCAGCAGCCCGAGGGCGCCTCAGGGGGGGACCCAGTACTTC
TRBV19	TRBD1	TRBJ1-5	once	CASSRQGWEPQHF	TGTGCCAGTAGTAGACAGGGGTGGGAGCCCCAGCATTTT
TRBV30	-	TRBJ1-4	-	CAWRRGGTNEKLFF	TGTGCCTGGAGAAGGGGGGGGACTAATGAAAAACTGTTTTTT
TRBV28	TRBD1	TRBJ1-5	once	CASSRDRVVQPQHF	TGTGCCAGCAGTCGGGACAGGGTCGTTCAGCCCCAGCATTTT
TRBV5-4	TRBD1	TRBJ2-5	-	CASSLDRGVPQETQYF	TGTGCCAGCAGCCTTGACAGGGGCGTTCCTCAAGAGACCCAGTACTTC
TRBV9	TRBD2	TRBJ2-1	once	CASSVGGTGGSYNEQFF	TGTGCCAGCAGCGTAGGGGGAACAGGCGGGAGCTACAATGAGCAGTTCTTC
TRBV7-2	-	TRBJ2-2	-	CASTFVETGELFF	TGTGCCAGCACCTTTGTTGAGACCGGGGAGCTGTTTTTT
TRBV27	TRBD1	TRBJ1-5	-	CASSSDRGYQPQHF	TGTGCCAGCAGTTCGGACAGGGGATATCAGCCCCAGCATTTT
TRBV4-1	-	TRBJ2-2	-	CASSQDSAGANTGELFF	TGCGCCAGCAGCCAAGATTCGGCAGGGGCAAACACCGGGGAGCTGTTTTTT
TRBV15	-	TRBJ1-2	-	CATSNGLNYGYTF	TGTGCCACCAGCAATGGACTTAACTATGGCTACACCTTC
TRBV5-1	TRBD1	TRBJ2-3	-	CASSSRTGRADTQYF	TGCGCCAGCAGCTCACGGACAGGGCGGGCAGATACGCAGTATTTT